The 27 T cell receptor beta chains reported below all come from one sample, sequenced in a study of T cell repertoires in cytomegalovirus infection. No antigen has been assigned to these receptors. TCRdb re-analysed the reads in MiXCR, keeping a single row per CDR3 protein. The sample consists of around 340,000 distinct CDR3 sequences, about 28% of them appearing once. Sample: cultured PBMCs, taken from culture after CMV antigen stimulation. The source of these receptors is a human donor in good health (CMV status not recorded). Some clones in this sample may be carry-over from other donors' samples.

This clonotype turned up a few times. CDR3 residues: CANKQTSKNIQYF. The DNA of the CDR3 is TGTGCCAATAAACAGACATCCAAAAACATTCAGTACTTC. The chain links TRBV7-2 to TRBJ2-4; D is uncertain. Trimming took 10 bases from V and 2 from J, leaving 12 bases between them. The CDR3 consists of 13 residues. CDR1 SGHTA and CDR2 FQGNSA come from the germline V gene.

V is TRBV6-2 or TRBV6-3 and J is TRBJ1-1; D is undetermined. V lost 5 bases and J 7 bases, leaving 20 bases between the germline ends. This CDR3 region has 15 residues. The germline V gene has CDR1 MNHEY and CDR2 SVGEGT. The CDR3 protein is CASSLPAGRLIEAFF. The CDR3 coding sequence is TGTGCCAGCAGTCTCCCTGCGGGTCGCCTAATTGAAGCTTTCTTT.

This clonotype was counted between two and nine times. The chain has TRBV7-2 and TRBJ1-3; TRBD1 is a possible D gene (5 bases). The V gene's germline CDR1 is SGHTA and CDR2 FQGNSA. This CDR3 comprises 15 residues. Trimming removed 5 bases from V and 8 bases from J, with 19 bases in between. The CDR3: CASSPSRTGGDTIYF. CDR3 sequence (DNA): TGTGCCAGCAGCCCTTCGAGGACGGGGGGGGACACCATATATTTT.

This clonotype was detected many times. This chain uses TRBV5-4 with TRBJ2-7; 7 nucleotides align to TRBD2. CDR3 size: 16 residues. Per the germline V gene, CDR1 is SGHNT and CDR2 is YYREEE (reference sequence). V shed 0 bases, J shed 7 bases, and the junction held 13 bases outside the gene matches. The CDR3 loop reads CASSLDSSGLPSEQYF. The CDR3, as DNA: TGTGCCAGCAGCTTGGACTCTAGCGGTCTCCCGTCTGAGCAGTACTTC.

This chain uses TRBV7-6 with TRBJ1-6; D gene unclear. The V end lost 5 bases, the J end lost 1 base, and 9 bases lay between the germline ends. Germline V gives CDR1 SGHVS, CDR2 FNYEAQ. This CDR3 is 15 amino acids long. This CDR3 reads CASSREDSYNSPLHF. CDR3 nucleotide sequence: TGTGCCAGCAGCCGGGAAGATTCCTATAATTCACCCCTCCACTTT. The full variable domain, with the rest looked up from reference TRBV7-6 and TRBJ1-6, is GAGVSQSPRYKVTKRGQDVALRCDPISGHVSLYWYRQALGQGPEFLTYFNYEAQQDKSGLPNDRFSAERPEGSISTLTIQRTEQRDSAMYRCASSREDSYNSPLHFGNGTRLTVT.

With respect to this clonotype: One end of the junction fails to match germline, which may point to a read error. This chain's CDR3 is CASGLYGLQPLNTEAFF. CDR3 nucleotides: TGTGCCAGCGGCTTATACGGACTGCAGCCGTTAAACACTGAAGCTTTCTTT. V is TRBV5-6 and J is TRBJ1-1; D unclear. CDR1 and CDR2 (germline): SGHDT, YYEEEE. The CDR3 loop spans 17 amino acids.

The rearrangement uses TRBV25-1 and TRBJ2-1; 7 bases map to TRBD1. The CDR3 is 16 amino acids. CDR1 is MGHDK, CDR2 SYGVNS, per germline. V gave up 6 bases and J gave up 0 bases; unmatched junction bases: 8. The CDR3 reads CASSLFRGHSYNEQFF. CDR3 nucleotide sequence: TGTGCCAGCAGCCTCTTTAGGGGGCACTCCTACAATGAGCAGTTCTTC.

The chain joins TRBV6-6 to TRBJ1-3; perhaps TRBD1 as D (6 bases). The CDR3 has 15 amino acids. Trimming cost V 8 bases and J 1 base, with 15 bases left between them. CDR1 is MNHNY, CDR2 SVGAGI, per germline (reference sequence). The CDR3 loop reads CASGKRQASGNTIYF. The CDR3 DNA sequence: TGTGCCAGCGGGAAAAGACAGGCATCTGGAAACACCATATATTTT.

Comment on this clonotype: A much larger clone sits a single nucleotide away, making a read error possible. V and J are TRBV7-2 and TRBJ2-3; 13 bases match TRBD2. CDR3 length: 15 amino acids. Germline CDR1 and CDR2: SGHTA and FQGNSA. CDR3 sequence: CVSSPTSGRTDTQYF. The DNA for the CDR3 is TGTGTCAGCAGCCCGACTAGCGGGAGGACAGATACGCAGTATTTT.

This clonotype has a count of ten or more. J is TRBJ2-1 and V is TRBV7-2; 12 nucleotides line up with TRBD2. Germline CDR1 reads SGHTA; CDR2 reads FQGNSA. Trimming removed 2 bases from V and 9 bases from J; junction bases left unmatched: 11. The CDR3 covers 17 residues. CDR3 sequence (DNA): TGTGCCAGCAGCTTACCCAAAGCTAGCGGGAGGGCCGGTGAGCAGTTCTTC. This translates into CASSLPKASGRAGEQFF.

The J gene is TRBJ2-7, the V gene TRBV5-5; D gene unclear. V was cut by 9 bases and J by 6 bases, with 19 bases left in between. The CDR3 contains 13 residues. Germline CDR1 and CDR2: SGHKS and YYEKEE (reference sequence). The CDR3 spells CAISFPFPCEQYF. DNA for the CDR3: TGTGCCATCTCATTCCCTTTCCCGTGCGAGCAGTACTTC.

The chain recombines TRBV2 with TRBJ1-5, with TRBD1 as a possible D gene (5 bases). Germline CDR1 reads SNHLY; CDR2 reads FYNNEI. The CDR3 sequence is 15 residues long. The ends were cut back, 4 bases at V and 0 bases at J, with 10 bases in the middle. The CDR3 is CASSAYRGSNQPQHF. DNA of the CDR3: TGTGCCAGCAGTGCTTATAGGGGTAGCAATCAGCCCCAGCATTTT.

Only a few counts were recorded for this clonotype. The chain has TRBV7-4 and TRBJ2-7; 13 nucleotides line up with TRBD2. The junction had 9 bases not matched to a gene; V was cut back by 2 bases and J by 2 bases. The CDR3 loop spans 18 amino acids. CDR1 is SGHVT and CDR2 is SQSDAQ in the germline V gene. This chain's CDR3 is CASSLRTSGSWGAYEQYF. The CDR3 DNA reads TGTGCCAGCAGCTTAAGGACTAGCGGGAGCTGGGGGGCCTACGAGCAGTACTTC.

This clonotype was observed a few times. The chain recombines TRBV15 with TRBJ1-2; D perhaps matches TRBD1 (6 bases). The V gene's germline CDR1 is LNHNV and CDR2 YYDKDF (reference sequence). Trimming left V 0 bases short and J 3 bases short, with 17 bases between. The CDR3 totals 17 residues. The DNA of the CDR3 is TGTGCCACCAGCAGAGATCTCACAGGGAGAGCGGACTATGGCTACACCTTC. Its translation is CATSRDLTGRADYGYTF. Full variable domain (missing parts from reference TRBV15 and TRBJ1-2): DAMVIQNPRYQVTQFGKPVTLSCSQTLNHNVMYWYQQKSSQAPKLLFHYYDKDFNNEADTPDNFQSRRPNTSFCFLDIRSPGLGDTAMYLCATSRDLTGRADYGYTFGSGTRLTVV.

This clonotype has ten or more counts. This chain links TRBV12-3 or TRBV12-4 with TRBJ1-5, with D uncertain. The CDR3 runs to 15 residues. V was cut by 6 bases and J by 4 bases, with 16 bases left in between. The CDR3 DNA follows: TGTGCCAGCAGCCCCGCCCGGCTTTCTAATCAGCCCCAGCATTTT. Protein sequence: CASSPARLSNQPQHF.

This chain connects TRBV11-1 to TRBJ2-3; TRBD1 agrees at 9 bases. The CDR3 is 18 residues long. The trim removed 3 bases at V and 2 bases at J, leaving 12 bases unmatched. Per the germline V gene, CDR1 is SGHAT and CDR2 is FQDESV (reference sequence). CDR3: CASSFDLPGQGYTDTQYF. The DNA for the CDR3 is TGTGCCAGCAGCTTCGACTTACCGGGACAGGGATACACAGATACGCAGTATTTT.

This chain joins TRBV20-1 and TRBJ2-7, with a tentative D call TRBD2 (6 bases). The CDR3 loop spans 14 amino acids. Germline V lookup: CDR1 DFQATT, CDR2 SNEGSKA (reference sequence). The V gene lost 0 bases and the J gene lost 6 bases, with 15 bases spanning the gap. The CDR3 reads CSAREDGDWGEQYF. As DNA, the CDR3 is TGCAGTGCTAGAGAAGACGGGGACTGGGGCGAGCAGTACTTC.

V usage is TRBV5-8 and J usage is TRBJ1-2; D is perhaps TRBD1 (6 bases). The V gene's germline CDR1 is SGHTS and CDR2 YDEGEE. V dropped 4 bases and J dropped 6 bases, with 16 bases sitting between them. The CDR3 runs 14 residues. Here the CDR3 DNA reads TGTGCCAGCAGCCCCTTTGGGGGGCAGGATGGCTACACCTTC. This codes for CASSPFGGQDGYTF.

The rearrangement uses TRBV3-1 and TRBJ1-1; a weak D match, TRBD1 (6 bases). The CDR3 has 17 amino acids. Trimming took off 4 bases at V and 1 base at J, with 19 bases between the two ends. Germline CDR1 and CDR2: LGHDT and YNNKEL (reference sequence). In DNA, the CDR3 is TGTGCCAGCAGCCCTTACCGCATGGGAGGGGGGAACACTGAAGCTTTCTTT. It is translated as CASSPYRMGGGNTEAFF.

The chain couples TRBV12-3 or TRBV12-4 to TRBJ1-4; a weak D match, TRBD1 (5 bases). This CDR3 region has 18 residues. Trimming removed 4 bases at V and 2 bases at J, with 20 bases between. The CDR3 region is CASSSTHGGGTTNEKLFF. The CDR3 DNA reads as TGTGCCAGCAGTTCCACCCACGGTGGCGGGACTACTAATGAAAAACTGTTTTTT.

This clonotype was counted only a few times. The chain carries TRBV10-1 and TRBJ2-5; TRBD1 is a possible D gene (6 bases). The germline gives CDR1 WNHNN, CDR2 SYGVQD (reference sequence). V lost 3 bases, J lost 2 bases, and 7 bases lay in between. This CDR3 is 13 amino acids long. CDR3 sequence: CASSDGQQETQYF. The CDR3 nucleotides read TGCGCCAGCAGTGATGGACAGCAAGAGACCCAGTACTTC.

V and J are TRBV7-9 and TRBJ1-1, with D perhaps matching TRBD1 (5 bases). This CDR3 comprises 16 residues. The V gene lost 10 bases and the J gene lost 6 bases, with 27 bases spanning the gap. CDR1 is SEHNR, CDR2 FQNEAQ, per germline (reference sequence). The CDR3 loop is CATAGRTNGRAPEAFF. The CDR3 DNA is TGTGCCACCGCTGGCCGGACAAACGGAAGGGCTCCTGAAGCTTTCTTT.

This clonotype was observed a few times. This chain connects TRBV4-1 to TRBJ1-5; 7 bases are a match to TRBD1. Germline trimming cut 1 base from V and 6 bases from J; bases unmatched to any gene: 9. Germline V gene lookup returns CDR1 MGHRA and CDR2 YSYEKL. The length of the CDR3 is 16 residues. As DNA, the CDR3 is TGCGCCAGCAGCCAAGTCTCACAGGGGAGGGGTCAGCCCCAGCATTTT. Protein sequence: CASSQVSQGRGQPQHF.

J is TRBJ1-1 and V is TRBV27, with 8 bases matching TRBD1. The CDR3 extends over 16 amino acids. The germline gives CDR1 MNHEY, CDR2 SMNVEV (reference sequence). With 2 bases clipped from V and 4 bases from J, the junction kept 9 bases outside the gene matches. The CDR3 loop is CASSLIPDRVLTEAFF. The CDR3 nucleotides are TGTGCCAGCAGTTTAATTCCGGACAGGGTGCTCACTGAAGCTTTCTTT.

This sequence joins TRBV11-2 and TRBJ1-3; D might be TRBD1 (6 bases). V gave up 3 bases and J gave up 3 bases, with 9 bases separating them. This CDR3 is 14 amino acids long. Germline CDR1 and CDR2: SGHAT and FQNNGV. CDR3: CASSFDRIGNTIYF. CDR3 nucleotide sequence: TGTGCCAGCAGCTTCGACAGGATTGGAAACACCATATATTTT.

This clonotype has more than one count but fewer than ten. The genes are TRBV5-4 and TRBJ2-7; D unresolved. Trimming removed 4 bases from V and 3 bases from J, with 11 bases in between. This CDR3 contains 13 residues. Germline V gene sequence: CDR1 SGHNT, CDR2 YYREEE (reference sequence). DNA of the CDR3: TGTGCCAGCAGCGTTGATTTAAGCTACGAGCAGTACTTC. Amino acid sequence: CASSVDLSYEQYF. Full variable domain (outside the CDR3, taken from reference TRBV5-4 and TRBJ2-7): ETGVTQSPTHLIKTRGQQVTLRCSSQSGHNTVSWYQQALGQGPQFIFQYYREEENGRGNFPPRFSGLQFPNYSSELNVNALELDDSALYLCASSVDLSYEQYFGPGTRLTVT.

This chain joins TRBV7-2 and TRBJ1-5; 7 positions match TRBD1. This CDR3 is built from 13 residues. The germline V gene encodes CDR1 SGHTA and CDR2 FQGNSA. With 3 bases clipped from V and 6 bases from J, the junction kept 2 bases outside the gene matches. The CDR3 protein is CASSFDRVQPQHF. DNA for the CDR3: TGTGCCAGCAGCTTCGACAGGGTTCAGCCCCAGCATTTT.